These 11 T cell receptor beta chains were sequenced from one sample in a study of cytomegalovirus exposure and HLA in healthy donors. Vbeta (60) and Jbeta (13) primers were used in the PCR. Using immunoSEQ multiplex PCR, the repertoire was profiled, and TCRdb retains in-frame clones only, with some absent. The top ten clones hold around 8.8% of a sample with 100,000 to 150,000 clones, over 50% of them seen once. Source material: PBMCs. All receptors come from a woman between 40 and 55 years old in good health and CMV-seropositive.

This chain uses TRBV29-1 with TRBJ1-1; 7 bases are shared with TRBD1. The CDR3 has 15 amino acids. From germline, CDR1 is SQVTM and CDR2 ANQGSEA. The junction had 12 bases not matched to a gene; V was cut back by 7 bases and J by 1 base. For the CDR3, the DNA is TGCAGCGCTCAAGGGGGCGCGGTACGGAACACTGAAGCTTTCTTT. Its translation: CSAQGGAVRNTEAFF.

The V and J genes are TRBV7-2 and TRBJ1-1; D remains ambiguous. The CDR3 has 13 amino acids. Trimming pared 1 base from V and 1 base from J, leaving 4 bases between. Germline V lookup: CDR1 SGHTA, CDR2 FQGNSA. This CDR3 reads CASSLGQNTEAFF. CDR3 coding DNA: TGTGCCAGCAGCTTAGGGCAGAACACTGAAGCTTTCTTT.

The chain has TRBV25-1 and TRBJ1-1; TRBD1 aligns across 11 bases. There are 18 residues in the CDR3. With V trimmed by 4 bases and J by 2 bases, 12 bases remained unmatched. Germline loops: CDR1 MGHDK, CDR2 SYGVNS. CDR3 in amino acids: CASSGVRDRGILNTEAFF. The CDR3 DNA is TGTGCCAGCAGTGGGGTCCGGGACAGGGGGATTTTAAACACTGAAGCTTTCTTT.

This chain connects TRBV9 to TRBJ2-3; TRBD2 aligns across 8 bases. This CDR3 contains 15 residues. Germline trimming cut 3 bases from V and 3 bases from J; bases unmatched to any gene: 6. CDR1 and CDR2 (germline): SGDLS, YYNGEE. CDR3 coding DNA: TGTGCCAGCAGCGCCGGGACTAGAGATACAGATACGCAGTATTTT. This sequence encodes CASSAGTRDTDTQYF. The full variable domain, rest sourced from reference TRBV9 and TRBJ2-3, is DSGVTQTPKHLITATGQRVTLRCSPRSGDLSVYWYQQSLDQGLQFLIQYYNGEERAKGNILERFSAQQFPDLHSELNLSSLELGDSALYFCASSAGTRDTDTQYFGPGTRLTVL.

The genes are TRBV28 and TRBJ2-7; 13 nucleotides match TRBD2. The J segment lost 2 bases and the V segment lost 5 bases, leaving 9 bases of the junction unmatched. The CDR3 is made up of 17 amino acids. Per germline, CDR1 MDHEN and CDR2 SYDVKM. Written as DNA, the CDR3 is TGTGCCAGCAGTATACTAGCGGGAGGGCCTAGGCCCTACGAGCAGTACTTC. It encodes CASSILAGGPRPYEQYF.

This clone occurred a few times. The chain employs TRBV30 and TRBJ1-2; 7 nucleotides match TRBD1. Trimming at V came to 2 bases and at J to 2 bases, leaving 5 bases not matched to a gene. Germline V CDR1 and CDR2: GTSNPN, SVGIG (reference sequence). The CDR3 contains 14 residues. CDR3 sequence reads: CAWSPHRGNYGYTF. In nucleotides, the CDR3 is TGTGCCTGGAGTCCCCACAGGGGAAACTATGGCTACACCTTC.

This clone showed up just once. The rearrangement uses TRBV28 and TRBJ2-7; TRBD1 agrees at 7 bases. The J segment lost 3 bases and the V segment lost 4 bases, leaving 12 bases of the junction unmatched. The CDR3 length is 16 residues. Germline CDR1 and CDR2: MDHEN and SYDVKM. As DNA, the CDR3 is TGTGCCAGCAGTTCCCCACCGGGACAGACAGTCTACGAGCAGTACTTC. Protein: CASSSPPGQTVYEQYF.

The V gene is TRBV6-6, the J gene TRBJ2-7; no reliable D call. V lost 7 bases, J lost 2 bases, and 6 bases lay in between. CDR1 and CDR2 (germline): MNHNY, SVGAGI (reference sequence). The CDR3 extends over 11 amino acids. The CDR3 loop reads CASTLAYEQYF. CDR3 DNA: TGTGCCAGCACTCTTGCCTACGAGCAGTACTTC.

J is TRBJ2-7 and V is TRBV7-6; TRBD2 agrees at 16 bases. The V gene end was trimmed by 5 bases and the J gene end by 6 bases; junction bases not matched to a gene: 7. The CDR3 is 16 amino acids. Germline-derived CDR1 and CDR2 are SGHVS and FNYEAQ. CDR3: CASSVGLAGGPSEQYF. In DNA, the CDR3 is TGTGCCAGCAGCGTGGGACTAGCGGGAGGGCCCTCCGAGCAGTACTTC.

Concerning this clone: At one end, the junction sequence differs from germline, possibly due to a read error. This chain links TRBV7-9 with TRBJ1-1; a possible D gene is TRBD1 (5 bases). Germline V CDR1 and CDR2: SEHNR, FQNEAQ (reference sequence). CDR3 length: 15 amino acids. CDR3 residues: CSSSLAAGRDTEAFF. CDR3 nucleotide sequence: TGTTCCAGCAGCTTAGCTGCAGGGAGGGACACTGAAGCTTTCTTT.

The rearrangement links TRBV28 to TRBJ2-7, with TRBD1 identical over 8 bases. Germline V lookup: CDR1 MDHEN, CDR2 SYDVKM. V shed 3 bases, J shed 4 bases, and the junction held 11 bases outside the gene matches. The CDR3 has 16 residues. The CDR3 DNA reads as TGTGCCAGCAGTTTCGGTGGGGGACAGGATCGGTACGAGCAGTACTTC. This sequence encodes CASSFGGGQDRYEQYF.